The present entry profiles one TCR beta chain with its context. This clonotype has at least ten counts. Its antigen target is currently unknown. The input lacks base qualities; no much larger clone sits a single base away. Library preparation employed 5' RACE. Reads for this sample came from a NextSeq 500. The TCR library protocol attached a unique molecular identifier to each TCR cDNA molecule to allow correction of PCR and sequencing errors. The authors processed their data as follows. TCR identification, UMI-based error correction and CDR3 extraction were performed with Decombinator tools. TCRs above a frequency of 2 per 1,000, corresponding to the top 1% of the tumor frequency distribution, were defined as expanded. Expanded tumor TCRs were classed as regional if statistically deemed absent (corrected P<0.05) from at least one tumor region, otherwise ubiquitous. Rényi diversity was computed with the R vegan package after subsampling each repertoire 100 times to 5,000 TCRs. CDR3 similarity networks were constructed using string-kernel similarity of amino acid triplets, with links drawn between CDR3s whose pairwise similarity was above 0.82. TCRdb redid the processing of the public reads, applying fastp at Q25 and MiXCR, and retained in-frame beta chains. Records with the same CDR3 protein are collapsed into one entry carrying the most frequent genes and DNA. TCRdb's processing, not the authors' own work, is the source of the V and J calls. A total of approximately 7,100 distinct CDR3 sequences appear in this sample, around 12% of them only once. Of the sample, roughly 22% falls within the top ten clones.

These data originate in a study of spatial heterogeneity in lung cancer (dated by TCRdb to about 2019). At the level of the whole study: More beta-chain than alpha-chain transcripts were consistently detected, likely reflecting higher beta-chain transcript abundance. In tumor regions, TCR transcript counts showed a strong correlation with a T cell transcriptional module score derived from matched bulk RNA-seq. In the raw uncorrected reads, each unique combination of TCR and UMI appeared more than ten times on average. TCR alpha and beta repertoires were quantitatively compared across multiple tumor regions, matched nontumor lung and blood in non-small cell lung cancer. Nonsynonymous mutation counts, determined by whole-exome sequencing of tumor tissue, were related to features of the TCR repertoire. Both alpha and beta chains were TCR-sequenced in samples taken at surgery, namely 220 tumor regions, more than 62 matched nontumor lung samples and about 58 PBMC samples.

This specimen's time point label, per the study, means: sample taken at primary tumor resection. Donors were 72 patients with early-stage, untreated non-small cell lung cancer from the lung TRACERx cohort. TCR sequencing used whole RNA extracted from tumor and nontumor lung tissue, or from cryopreserved PBMC samples, without cell sorting. Only patients with enough RNA available from two or more tumor regions were chosen for TCR sequencing. Before being selected, tumor and adjacent nontumor lung specimens were reviewed by a lung pathologist. V and J lose 7 bases and 2 bases, and a span of 13 bases separates them. Reading the germline V gene (reference sequence) gives CDR1 DFQATT and CDR2 SNEGSKA. The CDR3, from cysteine to phenylalanine, totals 13 residues. Left in the record is the CDR3 DNA by itself, 39 bases read in frame from the first base. Overall results and qualifications from the work: TCR-seq coverage of tumor T cells was estimated to be only around 7% for alpha chains and more than 11% for beta chains. The tumor nonsynonymous mutation count correlated with the number of expanded alpha and beta TCRs within the tumor. Confirming at a functional level the hypothesis that regional TCRs recognize regional mutations was considered to require additional single-cell paired TCR alpha and beta sequencing. Counts of ubiquitous and regional expanded TCRs were found to correlate with counts of ubiquitous and regional nonsynonymous mutations, respectively.

The V gene is TRBV20-1 and the J gene is TRBJ2-3; TRBD1 could be the D gene, as 5 bases match. The clonotype was recovered from a male donor with early-stage non-small cell lung cancer. The starting material was lung tumor tissue, obtained at surgery. CDR3 sequence: CSGIDSPTDTQYF. The DNA sequence follows: TGCAGTGGAATTGACAGTCCCACAGATACGCAGTATTTT.